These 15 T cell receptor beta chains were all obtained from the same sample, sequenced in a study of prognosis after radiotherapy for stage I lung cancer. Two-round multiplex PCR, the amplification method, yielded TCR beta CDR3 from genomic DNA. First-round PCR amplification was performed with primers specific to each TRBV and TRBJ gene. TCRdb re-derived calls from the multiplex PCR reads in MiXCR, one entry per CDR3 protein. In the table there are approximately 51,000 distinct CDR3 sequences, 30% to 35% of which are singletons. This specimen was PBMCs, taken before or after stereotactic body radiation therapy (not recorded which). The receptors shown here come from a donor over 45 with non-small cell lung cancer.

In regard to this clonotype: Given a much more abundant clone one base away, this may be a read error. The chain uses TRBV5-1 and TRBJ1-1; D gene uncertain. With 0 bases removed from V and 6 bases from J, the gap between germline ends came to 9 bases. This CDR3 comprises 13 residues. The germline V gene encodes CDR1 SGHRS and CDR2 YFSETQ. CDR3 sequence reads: CASSLGKASEAFF. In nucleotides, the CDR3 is TGCGCCAGCAGCTTGGGGAAAGCTTCTGAAGCTTTCTTT.

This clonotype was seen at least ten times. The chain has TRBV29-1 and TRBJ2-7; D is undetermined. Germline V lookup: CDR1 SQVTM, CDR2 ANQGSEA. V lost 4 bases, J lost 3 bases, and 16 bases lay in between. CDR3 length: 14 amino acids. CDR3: CSVVRSTLNYEQYF. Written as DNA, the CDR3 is TGCAGCGTTGTCCGGAGCACTCTGAACTACGAGCAGTACTTC.

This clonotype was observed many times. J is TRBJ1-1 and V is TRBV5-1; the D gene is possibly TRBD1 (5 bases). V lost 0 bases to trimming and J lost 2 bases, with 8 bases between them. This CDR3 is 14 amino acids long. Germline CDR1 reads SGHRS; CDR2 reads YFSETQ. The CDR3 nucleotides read TGCGCCAGCAGCTTGGTCAGGGAAAACACTGAAGCTTTCTTT. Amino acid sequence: CASSLVRENTEAFF.

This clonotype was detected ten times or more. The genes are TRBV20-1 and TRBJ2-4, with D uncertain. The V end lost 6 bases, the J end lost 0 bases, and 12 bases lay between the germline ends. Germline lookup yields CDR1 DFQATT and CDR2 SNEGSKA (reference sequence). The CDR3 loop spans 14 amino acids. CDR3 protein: CSAIGPLAKNIQYF. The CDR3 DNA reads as TGCAGTGCAATAGGGCCCCTAGCCAAAAACATTCAGTACTTC.

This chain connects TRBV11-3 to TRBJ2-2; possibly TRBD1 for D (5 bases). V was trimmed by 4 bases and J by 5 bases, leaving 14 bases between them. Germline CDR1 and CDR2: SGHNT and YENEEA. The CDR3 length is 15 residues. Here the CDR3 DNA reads TGTGCCAGCAGCTCCAGGGATTTAGGTACCGGGGAGCTGTTTTTT. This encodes CASSSRDLGTGELFF.

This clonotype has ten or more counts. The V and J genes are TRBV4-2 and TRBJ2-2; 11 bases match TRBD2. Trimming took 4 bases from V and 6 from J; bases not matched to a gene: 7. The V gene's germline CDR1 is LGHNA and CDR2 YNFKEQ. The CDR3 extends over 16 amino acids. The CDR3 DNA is TGTGCCAGCAGCCGAACTAGCGGGAGCAACGCCGGGGAGCTGTTTTTT. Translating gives CASSRTSGSNAGELFF.

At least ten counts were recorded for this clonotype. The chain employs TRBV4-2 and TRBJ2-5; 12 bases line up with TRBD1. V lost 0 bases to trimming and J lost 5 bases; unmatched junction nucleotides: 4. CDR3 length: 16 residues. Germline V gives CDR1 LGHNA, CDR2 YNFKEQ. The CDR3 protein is CASSQEGQGAWETQYF. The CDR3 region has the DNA TGTGCCAGCAGCCAAGAGGGACAGGGGGCTTGGGAGACCCAGTACTTC.

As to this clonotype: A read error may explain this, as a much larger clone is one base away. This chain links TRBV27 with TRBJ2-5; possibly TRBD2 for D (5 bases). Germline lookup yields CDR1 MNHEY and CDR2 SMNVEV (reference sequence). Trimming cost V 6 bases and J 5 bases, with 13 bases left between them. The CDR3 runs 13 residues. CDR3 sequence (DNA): TGTGCCAGCAGCCCGCCGGGGAACGAGACCCAGTACTTC. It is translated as CASSPPGNETQYF.

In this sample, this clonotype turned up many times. The CDR3 DNA sequence: TGTGCCAGCAGCTTAGATGTCTCCCCCGGCGGCTACACCTTC. It yields the protein CASSLDVSPGGYTF. The genes are TRBV7-2 and TRBJ1-2, with D uncertain. In germline, CDR1 is SGHTA, CDR2 FQGNSA. The CDR3 is 14 amino acids. V was shortened by 1 base and J by 8 bases, with 14 bases between the two germline ends.

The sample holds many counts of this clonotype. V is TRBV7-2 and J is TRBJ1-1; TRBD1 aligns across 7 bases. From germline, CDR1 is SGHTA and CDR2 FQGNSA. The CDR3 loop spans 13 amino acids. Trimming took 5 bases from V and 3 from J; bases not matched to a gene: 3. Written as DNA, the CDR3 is TGTGCCAGCAGCCCAGGGGGGGACACTGAAGCTTTCTTT. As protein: CASSPGGDTEAFF.

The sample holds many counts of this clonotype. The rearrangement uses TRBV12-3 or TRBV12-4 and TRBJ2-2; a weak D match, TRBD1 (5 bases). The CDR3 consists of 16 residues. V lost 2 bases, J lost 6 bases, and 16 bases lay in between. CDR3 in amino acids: CASSLSRRGVAGELFF. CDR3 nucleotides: TGTGCCAGCAGTTTATCCCGAAGGGGTGTGGCCGGGGAGCTGTTTTTT.

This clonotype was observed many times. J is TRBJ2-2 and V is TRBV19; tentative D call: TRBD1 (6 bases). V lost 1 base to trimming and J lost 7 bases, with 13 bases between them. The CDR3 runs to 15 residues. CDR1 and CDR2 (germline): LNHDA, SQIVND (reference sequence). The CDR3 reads CASSIVGGASGELFF. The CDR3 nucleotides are TGTGCCAGTAGTATAGTAGGGGGAGCGAGCGGGGAGCTGTTTTTT.

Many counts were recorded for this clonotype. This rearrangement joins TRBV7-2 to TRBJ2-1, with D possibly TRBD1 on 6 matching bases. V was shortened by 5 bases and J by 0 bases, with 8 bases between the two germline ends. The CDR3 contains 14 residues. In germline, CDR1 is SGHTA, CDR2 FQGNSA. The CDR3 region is CASSPDSSYNEQFF. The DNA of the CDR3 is TGTGCCAGCAGCCCGGACAGCTCCTACAATGAGCAGTTCTTC.

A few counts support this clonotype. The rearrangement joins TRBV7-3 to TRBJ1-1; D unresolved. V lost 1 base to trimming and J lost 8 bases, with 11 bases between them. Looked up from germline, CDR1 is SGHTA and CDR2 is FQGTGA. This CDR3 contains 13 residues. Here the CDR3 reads CASSLNRVSEAFF. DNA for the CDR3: TGTGCCAGCAGCTTAAATCGGGTAAGCGAAGCTTTCTTT.

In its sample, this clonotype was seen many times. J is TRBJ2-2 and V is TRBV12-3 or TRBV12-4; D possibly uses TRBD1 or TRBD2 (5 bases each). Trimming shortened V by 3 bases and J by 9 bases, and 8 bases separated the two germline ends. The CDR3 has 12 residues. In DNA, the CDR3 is TGTGCCAGCAGTTTTGGGGGACGGGAGCTGTTTTTT. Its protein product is CASSFGGRELFF.